The present T cell receptor beta chain was sequenced within a study of cytomegalovirus exposure and HLA in healthy donors. Study-wide findings and caveats: Highly shared variants forming one cluster were likely a sequencing artifact.

PCR involved 60 Vbeta and 13 Jbeta primers. Profiling relied on immunoSEQ multiplex PCR, and the TCRdb table lists in-frame clones only, not all of them. The profile shows around 90,000 clones, roughly 79% of them singletons. As concerns this clone: Its antigen remains unknown.

Per the germline V gene, CDR1 is MGHDK and CDR2 is SYGVNS. V dropped 1 base and J dropped 8 bases, with 12 bases sitting between them. CDR3 size: 14 residues. The V call is TRBV25-1, the J call TRBJ2-1; tentatively, D is TRBD2 (5 bases). Sequenced input: PBMCs. This sequence originates from a man aged 30 to 45 in good health and CMV-seronegative. The CDR3 DNA sequence: TGTGCCAGCAGTGAATCGGGGAGTTGGTATGAGCAGTTCTTC. Its translation is CASSESGSWYEQFF.